This T cell receptor (beta chain) emerged from a study of CD8 T cells in ankylosing spondylitis (dated by TCRdb to 2016 to 2017). About the investigation overall: The study set out to find disease-linked TCR variants by profiling T cell receptor beta repertoires in ankylosing spondylitis patients and healthy donors. Peripheral blood was sampled, and synovial fluid was also collected from ankylosing spondylitis patients. In total, the full study cohort was made up of nearly 110 healthy donors and 20 to 25 ankylosing spondylitis patients. What the authors observed across the whole study: The disease-linked clones showed a CD8+ phenotype and occurred at relatively low frequencies in peripheral blood. According to the report, matched synovial fluid samples from ankylosing spondylitis patients were significantly enriched for the disease-linked clones. A TCR beta motif made up of several highly homologous amino acid variants appeared to be characteristic of blood from ankylosing spondylitis patients. Some motif variants were previously reported in synovial fluid and blood of reactive arthritis patients, suggesting common disease-initiation mechanisms.

The CDR3 runs 14 residues from the cysteine to the phenylalanine. Only the CDR3 DNA stays, 42 bases, in frame from base 1. V loses 6 bases, J loses 0 bases, and the germline ends lie 10 bases apart. Via the germline V gene, CDR1 is MDHEN and CDR2 SYDVKM. TCRdb lists the instrument as Illumina HiSeq 2500. Quantitative 5'-RACE with molecular barcodes was the method used to prepare the TCR beta libraries. From the authors' description of their analysis: To identify disease-linked TCR variants, a new computational method was used, one built on a probabilistic model of VDJ rearrangement. TCRdb reprocessing: public reads trimmed at Q25 with fastp, clones called with MiXCR, in-frame beta chains kept. CDR3 protein duplicates are merged, each entry listing the most common genes and DNA. TCRdb's processing, not the study's, gives the V and J calls here. The sample table shows 150,000 or so distinct CDR3 sequences, and 9.5% to 13% are seen once. 29% of the sample comes from the top ten.

This clonotype showed up many times. Its specific antigen is unknown. Within one base of it there is no much larger clone, and no base qualities were kept. Recombination connected TRBV28 to TRBJ2-3, with the D gene too uncertain to name. The sequence derives from a male donor with ankylosing spondylitis or in good health (not recorded which). The sequenced sample consisted of blood, either unsorted or a sorted T cell fraction (not recorded which). The DNA is as follows: TGTGCCAGCAGCCAGCCGTCTAGCACAGATACGCAGTATTTT. Its amino acids are CASSQPSSTDTQYF.